This T cell receptor beta chain stems from a study of blood T cell repertoires in COVID-19. Assay used: immunoSEQ multiplex PCR; TCRdb lists only in-frame clones, some missing. The sample yields 150,000 to 200,000 clones, roughly 89% seen once. Trimming stripped 9 bases from V and 5 bases from J, with 15 bases between. The CDR3 runs to 13 residues. Germline assignment: CDR1 KGHDR and CDR2 SFDVKD. The TCR was taken from a man in his forties with acute or convalescent COVID-19. The rearrangement uses TRBV24-1 and TRBJ2-5; tentatively, D is TRBD1 (6 bases). Sequenced: peripheral blood. CDR3 loop: CATADRRRETQYF. In nucleotides, the CDR3 is TGTGCCACCGCTGACAGGAGGAGGGAGACCCAGTACTTC.